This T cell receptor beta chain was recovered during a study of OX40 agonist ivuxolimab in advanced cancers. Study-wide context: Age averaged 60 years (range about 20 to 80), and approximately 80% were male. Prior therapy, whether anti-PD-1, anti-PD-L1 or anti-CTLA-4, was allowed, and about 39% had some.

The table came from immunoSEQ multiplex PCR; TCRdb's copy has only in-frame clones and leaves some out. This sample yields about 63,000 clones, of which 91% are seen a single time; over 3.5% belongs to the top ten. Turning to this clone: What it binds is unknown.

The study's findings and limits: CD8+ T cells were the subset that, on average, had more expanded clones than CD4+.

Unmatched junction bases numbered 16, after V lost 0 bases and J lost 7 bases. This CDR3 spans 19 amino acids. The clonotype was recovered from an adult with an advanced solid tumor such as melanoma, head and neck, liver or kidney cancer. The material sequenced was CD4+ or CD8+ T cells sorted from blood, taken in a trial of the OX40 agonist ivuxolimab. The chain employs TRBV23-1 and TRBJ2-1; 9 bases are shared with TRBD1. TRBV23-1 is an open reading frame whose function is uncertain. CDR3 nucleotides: TGCGCCAGCAGTCAATCGAATATCAGCGGGGACAGGGACGAGAATGAGCAGTTCTTC. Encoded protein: CASSQSNISGDRDENEQFF.